Listed here is a single T cell receptor beta chain. Its specificity is not known. The sample comes from a study of T cell responses to AZD1222 COVID-19 vaccine. Germline-derived CDR1 and CDR2 are SGDLS and YYNGEE. The CDR3 is made up of 13 amino acids. V shed 7 bases and J shed 8 bases, with 16 bases lying between them. Regarding the study as a whole: The donors showed a predominance of white British ancestry and of females, with possible underestimation of clonal diversity. The span of vaccine-associated CD4 TCRs extended across spike, with dominance at 160-218 and 743-854.

Assay: immunoSEQ multiplex PCR; the TCRdb copy retains only in-frame clones and omits some. The profile shows some 200,000 clones, 80% to 95% of them singletons. The sequence was collected from an adult in good health. The sample in question was peripheral blood, obtained on day 0 of AZD1222 vaccination. The rearrangement uses TRBV9 and TRBJ2-1, with D perhaps matching TRBD2 (6 bases). The CDR3 bases are TGTGCCAGCGGATCGACTAGTTCGGATGAGCAGTTCTTC. This sequence encodes CASGSTSSDEQFF. The full variable domain, with the rest looked up from reference TRBV9 and TRBJ2-1, is DSGVTQTPKHLITATGQRVTLRCSPRSGDLSVYWYQQSLDQGLQFLIQYYNGEERAKGNILERFSAQQFPDLHSELNLSSLELGDSALYFCASGSTSSDEQFFGPGTRLTVL.